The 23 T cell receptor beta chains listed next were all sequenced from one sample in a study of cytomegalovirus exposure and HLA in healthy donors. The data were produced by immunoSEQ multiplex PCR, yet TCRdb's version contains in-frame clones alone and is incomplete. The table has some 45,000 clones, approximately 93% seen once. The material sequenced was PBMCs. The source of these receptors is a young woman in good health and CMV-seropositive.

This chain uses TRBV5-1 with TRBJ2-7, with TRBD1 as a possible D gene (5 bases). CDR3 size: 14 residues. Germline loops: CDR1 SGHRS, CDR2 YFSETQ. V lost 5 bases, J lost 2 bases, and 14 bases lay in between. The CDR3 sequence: CASRPGWGPYEQYF. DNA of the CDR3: TGCGCCAGCAGACCAGGGTGGGGTCCCTACGAGCAGTACTTC. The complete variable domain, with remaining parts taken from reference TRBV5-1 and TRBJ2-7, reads KAGVTQTPRYLIKTRGQQVTLSCSPISGHRSVSWYQQTPGQGLQFLFEYFSETQRNKGNFPGRFSGRQFSNSRSEMNVSTLELGDSALYLCASRPGWGPYEQYFGPGTRLTVT.

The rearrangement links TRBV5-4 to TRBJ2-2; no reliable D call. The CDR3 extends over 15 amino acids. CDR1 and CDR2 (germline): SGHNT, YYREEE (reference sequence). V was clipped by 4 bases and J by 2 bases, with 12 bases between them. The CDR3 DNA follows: TGTGCCAGCAGCCCCAGTCAGTTAAACACCGGGGAGCTGTTTTTT. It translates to CASSPSQLNTGELFF.

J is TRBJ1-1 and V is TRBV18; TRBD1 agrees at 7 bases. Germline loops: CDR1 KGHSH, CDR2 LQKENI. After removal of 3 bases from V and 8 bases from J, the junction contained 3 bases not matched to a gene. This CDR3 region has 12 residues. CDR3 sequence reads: CASSPGGQEAFF. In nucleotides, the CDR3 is TGTGCCAGCTCACCCGGGGGACAGGAAGCTTTCTTT.

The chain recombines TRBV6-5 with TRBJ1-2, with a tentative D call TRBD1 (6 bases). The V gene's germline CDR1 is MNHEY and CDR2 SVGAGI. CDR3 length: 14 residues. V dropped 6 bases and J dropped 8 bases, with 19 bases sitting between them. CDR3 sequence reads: CASRPKNRDKGYTF. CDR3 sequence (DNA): TGTGCCAGCAGACCTAAAAACAGGGATAAAGGCTACACCTTC.

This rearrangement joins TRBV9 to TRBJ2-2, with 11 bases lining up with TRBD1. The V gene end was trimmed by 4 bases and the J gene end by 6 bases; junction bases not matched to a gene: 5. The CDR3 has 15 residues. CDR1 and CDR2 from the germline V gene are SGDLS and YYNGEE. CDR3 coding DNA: TGTGCCAGCAGCACCGGGACAGGGGGATCCGGGGAGCTGTTTTTT. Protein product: CASSTGTGGSGELFF.

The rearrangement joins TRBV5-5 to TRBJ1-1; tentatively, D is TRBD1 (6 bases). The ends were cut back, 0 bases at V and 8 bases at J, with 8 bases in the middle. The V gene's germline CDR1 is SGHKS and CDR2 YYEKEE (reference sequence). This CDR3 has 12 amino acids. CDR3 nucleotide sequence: TGTGCCAGCAGCTTGGGTACAGGGGAAGCTTTCTTT. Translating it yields CASSLGTGEAFF.

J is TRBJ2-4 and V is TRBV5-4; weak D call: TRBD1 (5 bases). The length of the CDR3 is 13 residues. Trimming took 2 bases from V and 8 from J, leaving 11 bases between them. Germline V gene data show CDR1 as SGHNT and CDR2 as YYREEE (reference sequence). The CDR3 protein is CASSFIGVDIQYF. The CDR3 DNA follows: TGTGCCAGCAGCTTTATAGGGGTGGACATTCAGTACTTC.

The CDR3 here is CASSLLAGDLYNEQFF. DNA of the CDR3: TGTGCCAGCAGCTTACTAGCGGGGGATCTCTACAATGAGCAGTTCTTC. The V call is TRBV5-4, the J call TRBJ2-1; TRBD2 aligns across 11 bases. The CDR3 length is 16 residues. The germline V gene encodes CDR1 SGHNT and CDR2 YYREEE (reference sequence). The J segment lost 3 bases and the V segment lost 2 bases, leaving 4 bases of the junction unmatched.

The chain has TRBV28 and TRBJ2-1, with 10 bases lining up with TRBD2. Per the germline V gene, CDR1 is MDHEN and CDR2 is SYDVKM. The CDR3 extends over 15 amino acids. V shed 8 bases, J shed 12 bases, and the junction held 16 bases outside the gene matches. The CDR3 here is CASSTTSGILMRQFF. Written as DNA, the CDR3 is TGTGCCAGCTCGACCACTAGCGGGATACTAATGAGGCAGTTCTTC.

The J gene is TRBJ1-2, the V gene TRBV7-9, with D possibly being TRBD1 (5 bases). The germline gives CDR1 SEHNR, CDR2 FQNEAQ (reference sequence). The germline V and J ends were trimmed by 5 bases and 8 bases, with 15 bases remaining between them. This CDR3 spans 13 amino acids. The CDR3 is CASSIVRVQGYTF. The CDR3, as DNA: TGTGCCAGCAGCATAGTCAGGGTACAAGGCTACACCTTC.

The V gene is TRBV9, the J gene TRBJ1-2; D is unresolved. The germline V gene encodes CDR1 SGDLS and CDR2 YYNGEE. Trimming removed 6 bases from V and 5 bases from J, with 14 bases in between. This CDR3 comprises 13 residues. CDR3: CASTPDTKYGYTF. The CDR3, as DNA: TGTGCCAGCACCCCCGACACCAAGTATGGCTACACCTTC.

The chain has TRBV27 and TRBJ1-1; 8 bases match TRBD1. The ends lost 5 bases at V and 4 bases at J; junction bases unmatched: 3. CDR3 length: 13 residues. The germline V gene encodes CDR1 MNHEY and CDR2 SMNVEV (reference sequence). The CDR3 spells CASSAGQGTEAFF. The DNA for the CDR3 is TGTGCCAGCAGTGCCGGACAGGGCACTGAAGCTTTCTTT.

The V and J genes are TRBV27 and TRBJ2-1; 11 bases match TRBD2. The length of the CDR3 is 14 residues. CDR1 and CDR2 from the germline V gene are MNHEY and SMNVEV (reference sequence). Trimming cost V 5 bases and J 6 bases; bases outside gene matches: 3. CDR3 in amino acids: CASSPGLAGNEQFF. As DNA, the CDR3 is TGTGCCAGCAGTCCCGGACTAGCGGGCAATGAGCAGTTCTTC.

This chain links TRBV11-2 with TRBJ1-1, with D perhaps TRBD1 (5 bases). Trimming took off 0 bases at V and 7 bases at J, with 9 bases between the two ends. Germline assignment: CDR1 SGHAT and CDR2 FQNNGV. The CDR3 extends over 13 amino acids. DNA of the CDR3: TGTGCCAGCAGCTTAGAGTGGACATATGAAGCTTTCTTT. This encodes CASSLEWTYEAFF.

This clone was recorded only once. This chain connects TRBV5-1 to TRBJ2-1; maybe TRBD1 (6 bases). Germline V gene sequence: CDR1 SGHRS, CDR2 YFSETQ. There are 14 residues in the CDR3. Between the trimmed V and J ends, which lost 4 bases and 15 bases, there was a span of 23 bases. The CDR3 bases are TGCGCCAGCAGCCCCAGGACAGACGGCGGCTCTCGGTTCTTC. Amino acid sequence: CASSPRTDGGSRFF.

The CDR3 DNA sequence: TGCGCCAGCAGCTACCTACAGGGTACGGGCTACGAGCAGTACTTC. Translating it yields CASSYLQGTGYEQYF. The chain employs TRBV10-1 and TRBJ2-7, with D possibly matching TRBD1 (6 bases). Trimming took 6 bases from V and 3 from J, leaving 18 bases between them. The CDR3 totals 15 residues. Germline V gives CDR1 WNHNN, CDR2 SYGVQD (reference sequence).

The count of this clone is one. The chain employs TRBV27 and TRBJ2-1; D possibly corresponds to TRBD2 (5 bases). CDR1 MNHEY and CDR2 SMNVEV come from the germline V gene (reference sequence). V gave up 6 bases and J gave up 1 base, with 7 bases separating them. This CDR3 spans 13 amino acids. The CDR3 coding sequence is TGTGCCAGCAGCGCGGGTTCCTACAATGAGCAGTTCTTC. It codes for CASSAGSYNEQFF.

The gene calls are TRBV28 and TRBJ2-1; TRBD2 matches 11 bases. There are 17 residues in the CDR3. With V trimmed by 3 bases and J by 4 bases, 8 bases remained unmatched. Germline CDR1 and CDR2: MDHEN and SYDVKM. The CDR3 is CASSLASSGRSYNEQFF. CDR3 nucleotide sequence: TGTGCCAGCAGTTTGGCGTCTAGCGGGAGGTCATACAATGAGCAGTTCTTC.

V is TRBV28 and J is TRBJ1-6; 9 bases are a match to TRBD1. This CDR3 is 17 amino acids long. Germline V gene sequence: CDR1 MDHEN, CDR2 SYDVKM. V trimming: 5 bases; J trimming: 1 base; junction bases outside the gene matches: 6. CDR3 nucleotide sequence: TGTGCCAGCAGTCGCGGACAGGGGTGGTCCTATAATTCACCCCTCCACTTT. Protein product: CASSRGQGWSYNSPLHF.

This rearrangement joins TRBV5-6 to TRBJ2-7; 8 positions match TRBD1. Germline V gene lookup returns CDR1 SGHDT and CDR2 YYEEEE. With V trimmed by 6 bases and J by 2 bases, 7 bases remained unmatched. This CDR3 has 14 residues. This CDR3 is CASKVGQETYEQYF. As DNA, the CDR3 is TGTGCCAGCAAGGTGGGACAGGAGACCTACGAGCAGTACTTC.

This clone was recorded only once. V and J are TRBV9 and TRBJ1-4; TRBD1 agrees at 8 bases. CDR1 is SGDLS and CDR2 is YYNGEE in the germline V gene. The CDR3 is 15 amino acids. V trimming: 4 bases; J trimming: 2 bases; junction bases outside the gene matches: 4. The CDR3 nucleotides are TGTGCCAGCAGCCTTAGACAGGGGACTAATGAAAAACTGTTTTTT. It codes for CASSLRQGTNEKLFF. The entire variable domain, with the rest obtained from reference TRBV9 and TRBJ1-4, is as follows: DSGVTQTPKHLITATGQRVTLRCSPRSGDLSVYWYQQSLDQGLQFLIQYYNGEERAKGNILERFSAQQFPDLHSELNLSSLELGDSALYFCASSLRQGTNEKLFFGSGTQLSVL.

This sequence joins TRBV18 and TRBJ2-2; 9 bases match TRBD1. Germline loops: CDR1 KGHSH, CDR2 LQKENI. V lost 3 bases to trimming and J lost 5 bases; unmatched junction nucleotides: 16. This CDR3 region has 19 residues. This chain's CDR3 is CASSPSSRRQGGSTGELFF. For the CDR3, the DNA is TGTGCCAGCTCACCCTCATCCCGGAGACAGGGGGGGTCGACCGGGGAGCTGTTTTTT. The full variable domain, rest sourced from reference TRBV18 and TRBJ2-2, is NAGVMQNPRHLVRRRGQEARLRCSPMKGHSHVYWYRQLPEEGLKFMVYLQKENIIDESGMPKERFSAEFPKEGPSILRIQQVVRGDSAAYFCASSPSSRRQGGSTGELFFGEGSRLTVL.

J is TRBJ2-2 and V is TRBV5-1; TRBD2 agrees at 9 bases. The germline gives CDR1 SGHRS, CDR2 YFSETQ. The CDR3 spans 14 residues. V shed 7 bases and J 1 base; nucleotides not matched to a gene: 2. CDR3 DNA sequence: TGCGCCAGCCAACTAGCGGGGAACACCGGGGAGCTGTTTTTT. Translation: CASQLAGNTGELFF.